This T cell receptor (beta chain) was obtained from a study of T cell repertoires in cytomegalovirus infection. Study-wide background: Indicated by public TCR beta signatures were CMV infection and matching HLA type.

This clonotype showed up just a few times. Its antigen is still unknown. TCRdb used MiXCR to reprocess the reads, holding one entry per CDR3 protein. The sample includes roughly 180,000 distinct CDR3 sequences, roughly 30% of them seen just once. Study results and limitations: Pooled public TCR beta family frequency picked out CMV carriers with the relevant HLA. Ex vivo responses were dominated by HLA-C-restricted CMV-specific TCR beta clonotypes.

The clonotype was recovered from a human donor in good health (CMV status not recorded). Some clones in this sample may be carry-over from other donors' samples. Sequenced sample: PBMCs.

For the CDR3, the DNA is TGTGCCACCAGCACCAACCTGGGACACTACGAGCAGTACTTC. This gives the protein CATSTNLGHYEQYF. This sequence joins TRBV15 and TRBJ2-7; D might be TRBD1 (6 bases). The CDR3 totals 14 residues. From germline, CDR1 is LNHNV and CDR2 YYDKDF (reference sequence). V was shortened by 4 bases and J by 3 bases, with 13 bases between the two germline ends.